Each of the 27 T cell receptor beta chains below was sequenced from the same sample in a study of molecular identifiers for immune sequencing clone quantification. One entry per CDR3 protein results from TCRdb running MiXCR on the PCR reads. This table has about 97,000 distinct CDR3 sequences, approximately 24% appearing once. Sequencing was performed on naive CD8+ T cells from blood, with Jurkat cell RNA spiked in. The subset was: FACS-sorted CD8+CD4-CCR7+CD45RA+ naive T cells. The receptors here all came from a human donor in good health. Some libraries in this study had Jurkat cell RNA spiked in.

This clonotype came up many times. This chain uses TRBV27 with TRBJ2-7; TRBD2 matches 8 bases. The CDR3 runs 13 residues. Germline V CDR1 and CDR2: MNHEY, SMNVEV (reference sequence). The DNA of the CDR3 is TGTGCTAGCGGGGCAGGCCTTACCTACGAGCAGTACTTC. Amino acids: CASGAGLTYEQYF.

The sample holds many counts of this clonotype. CDR3 sequence: CSVEGGIYYEQYF. DNA for the CDR3: TGCAGCGTTGAAGGGGGGATTTATTACGAGCAGTACTTC. This rearrangement joins TRBV29-1 to TRBJ2-7; D is possibly TRBD1 or TRBD2 (5 bases each). CDR3 size: 13 residues. Germline-derived CDR1 and CDR2 are SQVTM and ANQGSEA. V was clipped by 1 base and J by 4 bases, with 11 bases between them.

In this sample, this clonotype turned up a few times. This chain uses TRBV7-9 with TRBJ2-7, with a possible D match to TRBD1 (6 bases). V dropped 4 bases and J dropped 3 bases, with 16 bases sitting between them. From germline, CDR1 is SEHNR and CDR2 FQNEAQ (reference sequence). The CDR3 is 15 amino acids. CDR3 in amino acids: CASSSGQGKGYEQYF. DNA for the CDR3: TGTGCCAGCAGCTCAGGGCAGGGGAAAGGCTACGAGCAGTACTTC.

This clonotype was found many times. The chain couples TRBV6-6 to TRBJ2-1; 7 nucleotides line up with TRBD2. V shed 2 bases, J shed 10 bases, and the junction held 8 bases outside the gene matches. This CDR3 is built from 14 residues. Germline loops: CDR1 MNHNY, CDR2 SVGAGI (reference sequence). The DNA for the CDR3 is TGTGCCAGCAGTTACCCCAACCCAGCGGGGGAGCAGTTCTTC. This gives the protein CASSYPNPAGEQFF.

This chain uses TRBV9 with TRBJ1-3, with D unclear. In germline, CDR1 is SGDLS, CDR2 YYNGEE. The CDR3 spans 14 residues. V dropped 4 bases and J dropped 4 bases, with 12 bases sitting between them. The chain's CDR3 is CASSLTVAGNTIYF. CDR3 sequence (DNA): TGTGCCAGCAGCCTGACTGTCGCGGGAAACACCATATATTTT.

Regarding this clonotype: At one boundary the junction diverges from the germline segment, which might be a read error. This chain uses TRBV24-1 with TRBJ2-1, with no clear D. Germline V gene data show CDR1 as KGHDR and CDR2 as SFDVKD. The CDR3 covers 13 residues. CDR3 in amino acids: CTTSDFTDNEQFF. DNA of the CDR3: TGTACCACCAGTGATTTTACCGACAATGAGCAGTTCTTC.

This clonotype appeared many times. The chain is built from TRBV24-1 and TRBJ2-6; no clear D gene. The CDR3 is made up of 13 amino acids. Germline assignment: CDR1 KGHDR and CDR2 SFDVKD. V lost 5 bases to trimming and J lost 4 bases, with 5 bases between them. CDR3 amino acids: CATSGSGANVLTF. The CDR3 DNA reads as TGTGCCACCAGTGGTTCCGGGGCCAACGTCCTGACTTTC.

This clonotype was observed a single time. This could be a read error, since a much larger clone is one nucleotide away. The J gene is TRBJ1-1, the V gene TRBV11-2; perhaps TRBD1 as D (5 bases). The CDR3 spans 14 residues. V shed 9 bases and J shed 7 bases, with 21 bases lying between them. Germline CDR1 reads SGHAT; CDR2 reads FQNNGV. The CDR3 DNA reads TGTGCCAGTAGGCCGGGAGGGGAGTGGAGTGAAGCTTTCTTT. Translation gives CASRPGGEWSEAFF.

This clonotype was picked up many times. The CDR3 region has the DNA TGTGCCAGTAGTATAGGACAGGGAGCCTTAGGATTCAAGTACTTC. Translated: CASSIGQGALGFKYF. The V and J genes are TRBV19 and TRBJ2-4; 7 bases match TRBD1. The CDR3 is 15 amino acids. The germline V gene encodes CDR1 LNHDA and CDR2 SQIVND (reference sequence). V lost 1 base and J lost 14; bases outside the gene matches: 14.

A word on this clonotype: One base away lies a much larger clone, so this may be a sequencing read error. This sequence joins TRBV2 and TRBJ2-3, with 11 bases lining up with TRBD2. Germline V gene sequence: CDR1 SNHLY, CDR2 FYNNEI. The CDR3 is made up of 16 amino acids. The CDR3 spells CASNEGSGRATDTQYF. The DNA for the CDR3 is TGTGCCAGCAATGAAGGTAGCGGGAGGGCCACAGATACGCAGTATTTT.

V and J are TRBV5-4 and TRBJ2-1; 7 bases agree with TRBD2. CDR1 SGHNT and CDR2 YYREEE come from the germline V gene (reference sequence). V shed 0 bases and J 7 bases; nucleotides not matched to a gene: 4. This CDR3 region has 14 residues. Here the CDR3 DNA reads TGTGCCAGCAGCTTGGGACTAGCCCTAAATGAGCAGTTCTTC. This gives the protein CASSLGLALNEQFF.

With regard to this clonotype: A much larger clone lies a single base off, so this may be a read error. The CDR3 is CVSSLGSHNEQFF. The DNA of the CDR3 is TGTGTCAGCAGCTTAGGAAGCCACAATGAGCAGTTCTTC. The chain is built from TRBV7-9 and TRBJ2-1; D is undetermined. The CDR3 extends over 13 amino acids. Germline V gene data show CDR1 as SEHNR and CDR2 as FQNEAQ (reference sequence). The entire variable domain, with the rest obtained from reference TRBV7-9 and TRBJ2-1, is as follows: DTGVSQNPRHKITKRGQNVTFRCDPISEHNRLYWYRQTLGQGPEFLTYFQNEAQLEKSRLLSDRFSAERPKGSFSTLEIQRTEQGDSAMYLCVSSLGSHNEQFFGPGTRLTVL.

As for this clonotype: This may stem from a read error, because a much larger clone lies one nucleotide away. This chain's CDR3 is CASSLGTVSTEAFF. The CDR3 region has the DNA TGTGCCAGCAGCTTAGGGACAGTGAGCACTGAAGCTTTCTTT. The chain joins TRBV7-9 to TRBJ1-1, with a weak D call TRBD1 (6 bases). The germline CDR1 and CDR2 sequences are SEHNR and FQNEAQ (reference sequence). This CDR3 contains 14 residues. V was trimmed by 1 base and J by 4 bases, leaving 10 bases between them.

The chain has TRBV6-2 or TRBV6-3 and TRBJ1-1, with D uncertain. The CDR3 spans 14 residues. CDR1 and CDR2 (germline): MNHEY, SVGEGT. With 6 bases removed from V and 0 bases from J, the gap between germline ends came to 11 bases. CDR3 DNA: TGTGCCAGCAGCCTCGAAAGGATGAACACTGAAGCTTTCTTT. Residues: CASSLERMNTEAFF.

This clonotype was detected ten times or more. This chain connects TRBV7-9 to TRBJ2-5; tentative D call: TRBD2 (5 bases). CDR3 length: 15 residues. The V gene lost 1 base and the J gene lost 0 bases, with 9 bases spanning the gap. Germline V CDR1 and CDR2: SEHNR, FQNEAQ (reference sequence). CDR3 sequence: CASSLVEGYQETQYF. CDR3 in DNA: TGTGCCAGCAGCTTAGTAGAGGGTTACCAAGAGACCCAGTACTTC.

Remarks on this clonotype: A much larger clone differs by one base, so this may be a read error. The rearrangement uses TRBV27 and TRBJ2-7, with a possible D match to TRBD2 (5 bases). The V and J ends lost 7 bases and 2 bases respectively, with 15 bases between them. Germline CDR1 is MNHEY and CDR2 is SMNVEV (reference sequence). The CDR3 runs 14 residues. CDR3 in amino acids: CASKYRAGAYEQYF. The DNA for the CDR3 is TGTGCCAGCAAATACCGGGCCGGGGCCTACGAGCAGTACTTC.

The chain couples TRBV5-1 to TRBJ2-1; D is unresolved. Trimming took off 0 bases at V and 4 bases at J, with 8 bases between the two ends. CDR1 and CDR2 from the germline V gene are SGHRS and YFSETQ. The CDR3 is 14 residues long. CDR3 sequence reads: CASSLGMGYNEQFF. The CDR3 DNA reads as TGCGCCAGCAGCTTGGGTATGGGATACAATGAGCAGTTCTTC. The complete variable domain, with remaining parts taken from reference TRBV5-1 and TRBJ2-1, reads KAGVTQTPRYLIKTRGQQVTLSCSPISGHRSVSWYQQTPGQGLQFLFEYFSETQRNKGNFPGRFSGRQFSNSRSEMNVSTLELGDSALYLCASSLGMGYNEQFFGPGTRLTVL.

Of note for this clonotype: The junction does not match germline at one end; this may be a read error. The chain combines TRBV6-5 with TRBJ2-3, with D maybe TRBD2 (7 bases). The CDR3 runs to 16 residues. From germline, CDR1 is MNHEY and CDR2 SVGAGI. The CDR3 nucleotides read TGTGCCAGCAGGCCGTGGGGGGGGCCCTGGACAGATACGCAGTATTTC. Its translation is CASRPWGGPWTDTQYF.

V gene TRBV7-8 combines with J gene TRBJ2-2; possible D gene TRBD2, 6 bases. V was trimmed by 5 bases and J by 4 bases, leaving 17 bases between them. CDR1 is SGHVS and CDR2 is FQNEAQ in the germline V gene. The length of the CDR3 is 16 residues. In DNA form, the CDR3 reads TGTGCCAGCAGCCCGGGAGTTGGTCTGTGCACCGGGGAGCTGTTTTTT. Translation gives CASSPGVGLCTGELFF.

This clonotype appeared once. A much larger clone sits a single nucleotide away, making a read error possible. The chain is built from TRBV6-6 and TRBJ1-1, with D unclear. CDR1 and CDR2 (germline): MNHNY, SVGAGI (reference sequence). The CDR3 is made up of 13 amino acids. CDR3 sequence: CASSYAGYTEASF. For the CDR3, the DNA is TGTGCCAGCAGTTACGCGGGATACACTGAAGCTTCCTTT.

V gene TRBV27 combines with J gene TRBJ1-1; no definite D call. The CDR3 runs 15 residues. The V gene lost 2 bases and the J gene lost 0 bases, with 10 bases spanning the gap. From germline, CDR1 is MNHEY and CDR2 SMNVEV (reference sequence). The CDR3 is CASSLGPYLNTEAFF. The DNA for the CDR3 is TGTGCCAGCAGTTTAGGTCCGTACCTGAACACTGAAGCTTTCTTT.

On this clonotype itself: A single base separates this from a much larger clone, so it may be a read error. The J gene is TRBJ2-1, the V gene TRBV4-3, with D unclear. Trimming removed 0 bases at V and 10 bases at J, with 19 bases between. CDR1 and CDR2 from the germline V gene are LGHNA and YSLEER. CDR3 length equals 16 residues. In nucleotides, the CDR3 is TGCGCCAGCAGCCAAGATCGTACTGGCGGCACGAGAGAGCAGTTCTTC. Encoded protein: CASSQDRTGGTREQFF.

Note on this clonotype: A much bigger clone sits one base away, suggesting this may be a read error. The V gene is TRBV9, the J gene TRBJ2-6; perhaps TRBD1 as D (5 bases). The CDR3 is 13 amino acids. In germline, CDR1 is SGDLS, CDR2 YYNGEE. CDR3 bases: TGTGCCAGCAACGTAGATCAGGGTGGCGTCCTGACTTTC. Translated, it gives CASNVDQGGVLTF.

This clonotype has at least ten counts. The rearrangement links TRBV27 to TRBJ2-7, with D perhaps assigned TRBD1 or TRBD2 (6 bases each). The CDR3 sequence is 12 residues long. V dropped 4 bases and J dropped 7 bases, with 11 bases sitting between them. In germline, CDR1 is MNHEY, CDR2 SMNVEV (reference sequence). CDR3 nucleotide sequence: TGTGCCAGCAGTTCCTCGGGGGCTGAGCAGTACTTC. Translating gives CASSSSGAEQYF.

This clonotype was seen repeatedly, ten times or more. The chain is built from TRBV7-9 and TRBJ1-4; D ambiguous. The V end was cut by 5 bases, the J end by 4 bases, with 14 bases between. The CDR3 loop spans 15 amino acids. The germline V gene has CDR1 SEHNR and CDR2 FQNEAQ (reference sequence). The CDR3, as DNA: TGTGCCAGCAGCCTAGGGCCAGCTAGTAATGAAAAACTGTTTTTT. Its protein product is CASSLGPASNEKLFF.

This clonotype showed up many times. The rearrangement links TRBV7-9 to TRBJ2-2; 9 nucleotides match TRBD2. The CDR3 sequence is 18 residues long. The junction had 11 bases not matched to a gene; V was cut back by 5 bases and J by 1 base. From germline, CDR1 is SEHNR and CDR2 FQNEAQ (reference sequence). The CDR3 is CASSHVGGSGRNTGELFF. The DNA for the CDR3 is TGTGCCAGCAGCCATGTCGGTGGTAGCGGGAGGAACACCGGGGAGCTGTTTTTT.

This clonotype was seen repeatedly, ten times or more. This chain joins TRBV7-7 and TRBJ1-4; no reliable D call. CDR3 length equals 15 residues. Trimming cost V 5 bases and J 4 bases, with 14 bases left between them. Germline V lookup: CDR1 SSHAT, CDR2 FNYEAQ (reference sequence). The CDR3 protein is CASSPSAGVNEKLFF. In DNA form, the CDR3 reads TGTGCCAGCAGCCCCTCAGCCGGGGTTAATGAAAAACTGTTTTTT.